This is a list of T cell receptor beta chains from one sample in a study of blood T cell repertoires in COVID-19. Assay: immunoSEQ multiplex PCR; the TCRdb copy retains only in-frame clones and omits some. Of about 260,000 clones in the sample, around four fifths were seen once. The sample was PBMCs or T cells enriched from blood (not recorded which). The receptors here all came from a man aged 30 to 45 with acute COVID-19. CDR3s leave out the opening cysteine and the closing phenylalanine or tryptophan.

j_call,v_call,cdr3_aa
TRBJ2-5,TRBV5-1,ASSHGLQMGETQY
TRBJ2-2,TRBV21-1,ASSKRDRGLIGELF
TRBJ1-4,TRBV4-3,ASSGGRATNEKLF
TRBJ1-5,TRBV18,ASSPGGAGQPQH
TRBJ1-1,TRBV23-1,ASRHSNTEAF
TRBJ1-5,TRBV19,ASSIVGQPNQPQH
TRBJ2-3,TRBV29-1,SVDRVAGHADTQY
TRBJ1-5,TRBV7-8,ASSLDGADANQPQH
TRBJ2-3,TRBV5-1,ASSPNTDTQY
TRBJ2-2,TRBV19,ASSIDRMLGELF
TRBJ1-4,TRBV27,ASSRTGVIEKLF